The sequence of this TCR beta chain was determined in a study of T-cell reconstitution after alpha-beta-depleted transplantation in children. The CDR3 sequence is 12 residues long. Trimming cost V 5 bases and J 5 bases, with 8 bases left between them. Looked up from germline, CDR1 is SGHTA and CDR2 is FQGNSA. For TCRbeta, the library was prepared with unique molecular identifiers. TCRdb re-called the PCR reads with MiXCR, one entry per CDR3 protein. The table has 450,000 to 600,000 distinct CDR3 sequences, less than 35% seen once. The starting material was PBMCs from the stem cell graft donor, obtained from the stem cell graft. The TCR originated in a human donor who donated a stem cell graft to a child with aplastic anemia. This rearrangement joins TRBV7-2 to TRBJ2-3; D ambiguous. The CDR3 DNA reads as TGTGCCAGCAGCAGAGAGATAGATACGCAGTATTTT. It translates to CASSREIDTQYF.